This T cell receptor (beta chain) stems from a study of T cell repertoires in cytomegalovirus infection. Background on the study: It can be stated that public TCR beta signatures indicated CMV infection as well as a matching HLA type.

CDR1 and CDR2 (germline): MDHEN, SYDVKM. Trimming cost V 5 bases and J 4 bases; bases outside gene matches: 10. The CDR3 sequence is 16 residues long. TCRdb recomputed calls from the reads with MiXCR, one row per CDR3 protein. The sample includes some 900,000 distinct CDR3 sequences, less than 35% of them seen just once. This clonotype was seen a single time. Antigen specificity is unknown. The clonotype comes from a human donor in good health (CMV status not recorded). Some clones in this sample may be carry-over from other donors' samples. Sequencing was performed on cultured CD8+ T cells from PBMCs, taken from culture after CMV antigen stimulation. This chain links TRBV28 with TRBJ2-2; 7 bases agree with TRBD2. The CDR3 sequence: CASSLGGGFGTGELFF. The CDR3, as DNA: TGTGCCAGCAGTCTGGGGGGGGGATTTGGCACCGGGGAGCTGTTTTTT.